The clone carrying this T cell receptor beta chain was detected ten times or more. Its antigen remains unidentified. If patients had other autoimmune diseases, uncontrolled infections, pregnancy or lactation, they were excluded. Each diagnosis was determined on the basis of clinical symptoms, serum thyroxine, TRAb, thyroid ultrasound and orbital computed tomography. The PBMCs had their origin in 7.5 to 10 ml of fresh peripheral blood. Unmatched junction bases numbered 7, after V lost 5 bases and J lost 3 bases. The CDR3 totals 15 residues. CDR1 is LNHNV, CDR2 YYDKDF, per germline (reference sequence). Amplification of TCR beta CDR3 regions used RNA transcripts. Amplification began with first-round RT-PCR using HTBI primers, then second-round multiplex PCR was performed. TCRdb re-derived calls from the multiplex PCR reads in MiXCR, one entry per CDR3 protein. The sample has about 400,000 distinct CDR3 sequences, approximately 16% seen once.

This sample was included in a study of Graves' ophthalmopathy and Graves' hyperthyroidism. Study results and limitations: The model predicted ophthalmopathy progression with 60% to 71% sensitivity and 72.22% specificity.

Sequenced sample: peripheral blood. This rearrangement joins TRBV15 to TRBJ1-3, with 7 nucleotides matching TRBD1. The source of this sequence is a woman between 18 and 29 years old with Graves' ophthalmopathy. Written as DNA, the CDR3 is TGTGCCACCAGCGCCCGGACAGGATATGGAAACACCATATATTTT. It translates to CATSARTGYGNTIYF.